This TCR beta chain was recorded in a study of CD8+CD57+ T cells in acquired aplastic anemia. There are a few counts of this clonotype. Genomic DNA, serving as template, underwent TCR beta VDJ and CDR3 profiling. TCRdb ran MiXCR on the reads and lists one entry per CDR3 protein. The table includes about 160,000 distinct CDR3 sequences, over 70% detected once. With 2 bases clipped from V and 7 bases from J, the junction kept 8 bases outside the gene matches. Germline loops: CDR1 WNHNN, CDR2 SYGVQD (reference sequence). The CDR3 is 14 amino acids. Patients included in sequencing had previously demonstrated CD8+CD57+ cell expansion by flow cytometry. Patient blood was sampled before any therapy had been received.

The V gene is TRBV10-1, the J gene TRBJ2-7, with 7 bases matching TRBD1. The receptor's source is a human donor with aplastic anemia. Sequencing was done on a sample of sorted CD4+, CD8+, or CD8+CD57+ T cells (not recorded which) from PBMCs. The CDR3 region is CASSEATGLVEQYF. CDR3 DNA: TGCGCCAGCAGTGAGGCGACAGGGTTAGTTGAGCAGTACTTC.